This record concerns one T cell receptor beta chain sequence. This clonotype turned up a few times. Its antigen remains undetermined. No base qualities exist here, and no much larger clone lies one base off it. This sample was taken from a study of blood T cells in healthy people across ages (dated by TCRdb to between 2015 and 2017). General notes on the study: In model experiments, template switching captured about one uniquely barcoded TCR beta cDNA molecule for every two T cells. Donors were grouped into four age groups: young (average about 15 years), middle-aged (39), aged (over 55) and long-lived (82). Age-related changes in TCR beta repertoire diversity were measured in the study by deep sequencing normalized with unique cDNA molecular identifiers. Two additional independent replicas of 1 million unique cDNA reads from the same blood draw were analyzed for two donors (one aged 18 to 30 and one aged 80 or older). The paper's findings and limits, for the study overall: Estimates of total diversity based on one million sequenced T cells were regarded as lower bounds and as underestimates. There was a strong correlation between observed TCR beta diversity and the percentage of naive T cells measured by flow cytometry. Because the CMV infection status of the donors was unknown, age-related changes in expanded clonotypes may potentially have been confounded. Bulk unsorted PBMC profiling prevented conclusive comparison of naive and antigen-experienced compartments. Observed TCR beta diversity per million T cells fell roughly linearly with age, and a significant reduction was already apparent by age approximately 40. The long-lived group showed more naive CD4+ T cells, fewer expanded clones and increased TCR diversity than the aged group, suggesting age selection.

Libraries were built with 5' RACE. TCRdb records Illumina HiSeq 2500 as the sequencer. A second roughly 7 to 12 cycle PCR used a sample-barcoded 5' primer and a J-beta primer mix. A template-switch 5' adaptor carrying 12 random nucleotides introduced a unique molecular identifier onto each TCR beta cDNA molecule. Each sample yielded at least 2.5 million CDR3-containing paired-end reads. First-strand cDNA synthesis was performed from all RNA using the Mint cDNA synthesis kit, with priming by a TRBC-specific oligonucleotide. All cDNA was treated with uracil-DNA glycosylase and then went through a first 18-cycle PCR with the universal primers M1SS and BC2_uni_R. The paper's data handling went like this. For normalization, 1 million high-quality reads, each with a distinct molecular identifier, were randomly selected from each sample. Instead of being binned into consensus sequences, reads with shared molecular identifiers were discarded. MiTCR, with a Q25 quality threshold and the strictest error-elimination algorithm, was used for CDR3 identification, clonotype clustering and error correction. Lower-bound total TCR beta diversity was estimated with a nonparametric unseen species model using Euler transformation. TCRdb took the public reads, trimmed them with fastp at Q25, ran MiXCR for clone calling and kept in-frame beta chains. Every entry covers one CDR3 protein and lists the most common genes and DNA from its rows. TCRdb's processing, not the authors', yielded these V and J calls. This sample has 800,000 to 1,300,000 distinct CDR3 sequences in its table, and almost 25% of those were observed once. The top ten hold approximately 0.75% of the sample.

CDR1 and CDR2 (ENHRY, SYGVKD) derive from the germline V gene. V drops 8 bases and J drops 4 bases, leaving 14 bases in between. The CDR3 starts with the cysteine, ends with the phenylalanine, and has 14 residues. CDR3 DNA is the only sequence kept; it has 42 bases, read in frame from the first base. Systemically healthy Caucasian individuals from Russia, some 36 in total and aged roughly 6 to 100 years, were included as donors. Each donor gave approximately 9.4 milliliters of peripheral blood, drawn into EDTA-treated Vacutainer tubes. Ficoll-Paque density-gradient centrifugation was used to isolate PBMCs, with at least 6.5 million per sample. Total RNA was extracted from PBMCs with Trizol reagent, with at least 6 micrograms obtained per sample. For every donor, flow cytometry on a PBMC aliquot measured the percentage of naive CD45RAhigh/CD27high T cells. The sample was also linked to a second study, of T cells of mothers and their children. The second study's authors report: Nine systemically healthy Caucasian individuals, comprising three mothers and their six children, were included as donors. cDNA synthesis consumed the entire amount of extracted RNA, loaded at around 1.5 ug RNA in each 15 ul reaction. Sample barcodes and 2-4 random nucleotides were added via the M1S primer in the second PCR. Each mother yielded over 9 million TCR beta CDR3 reads and each child 2.5 million to 3 million reads. In both related and unrelated pairs, thymic selection shapes the output of TCR recombination in a similar way, with inherited differences having only a minor effect. Normalized repertoire overlap in related mother-child pairs was always slightly higher than in unrelated mother-child pairs, but the difference was never significant. With a sensitivity of about 100 clones per million clonotypes, no persistent microchimeric T cell clones were detected. Deep NGS was used in the study to compare the TCR beta repertoires of mothers and children and to look for features that separate related mother-child pairs from unrelated individuals. Mothers averaged roughly 36 +/- 4 years of age and children averaged approximately 11 +/- 4 years. After adapters were ligated using NEBNext reagents, the libraries underwent 100+100 nt paired-end sequencing on an Illumina HiSeq 2000. To prevent cross-contamination, the mother and child libraries were prepared a month apart and were sequenced in separate runs. Between about 500,000 and 2,300,000 distinct TCR beta clonotypes were identified per donor. Naive TCR beta clonotypes were estimated from low-frequency clonotypes matched to each donor's FACS-determined naive share, without sorting.

This clonotype originated in a girl aged 2-15 years in good health. Sequences were obtained from blood. The V gene is TRBV10-3 and the J gene is TRBJ1-4; matching of 5 bases hints at TRBD1 as the D gene. The nucleotide sequence reads as follows: TGTGCCATCGGTTCCGGGACGCTTAATGAAAAACTGTTTTTT. Its protein is CAIGSGTLNEKLFF.